This T cell receptor (beta chain) was sequenced for a study of T cell clones after liver transplantation. Turning to the study itself: Pre-transplant mixed lymphocyte reactions yielded third-party-reactive TCRbeta sequences as comparators for graft-donor-reactive sequences. HCV positivity affected three of eight recipients; the rest lacked autoimmune or viral indications.

Regarding the study as a whole: A significant post-transplant drop in circulating graft-donor-reactive CD4 TCRbeta sequences occurred in most of the 8 subjects.

Sorting of unstimulated PBMCs yielded separate CD3+CD4+ and CD3+CD8+ fractions. Here immunoSEQ multiplex PCR was the method, and the copy in TCRdb shows in-frame clones only, minus some. The table includes tens of thousands of clones, 60% to 80% detected once. Notes on this clone: Its target is unknown.

The TCR sequence derives from a human patient who received a liver transplant. Some of these T cells may belong to the graft donor. The sequenced sample was CD4+ T cells from blood, obtained at the 22-month timepoint.

CDR3 DNA sequence: TGTGCCAGCGGGAGGGAAAACACCGGGGAGCTGTTTTTT. Translation gives CASGRENTGELFF. This chain connects TRBV28 to TRBJ2-2, with 7 bases matching TRBD2. The CDR3 consists of 13 residues. Trimming took 8 bases from V and 2 from J; bases not matched to a gene: 2. Germline V lookup: CDR1 MDHEN, CDR2 SYDVKM.